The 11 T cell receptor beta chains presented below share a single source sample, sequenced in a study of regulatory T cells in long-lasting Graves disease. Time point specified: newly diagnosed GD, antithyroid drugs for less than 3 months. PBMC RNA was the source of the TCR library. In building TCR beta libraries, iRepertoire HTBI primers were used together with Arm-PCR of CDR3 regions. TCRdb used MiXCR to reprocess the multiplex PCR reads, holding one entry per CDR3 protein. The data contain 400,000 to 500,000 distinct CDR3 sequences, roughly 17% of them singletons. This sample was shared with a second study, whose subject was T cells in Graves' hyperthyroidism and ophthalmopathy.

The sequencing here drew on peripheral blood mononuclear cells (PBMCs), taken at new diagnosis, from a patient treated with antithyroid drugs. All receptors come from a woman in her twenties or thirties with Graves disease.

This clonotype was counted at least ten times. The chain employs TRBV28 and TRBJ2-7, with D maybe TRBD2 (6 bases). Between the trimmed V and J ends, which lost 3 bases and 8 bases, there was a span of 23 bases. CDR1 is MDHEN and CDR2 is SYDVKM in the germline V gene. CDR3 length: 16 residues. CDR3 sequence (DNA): TGTGCCAGCAGTTTGATTGAGGGACTGAGCGCGGTGAAGCAGTACTTC. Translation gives CASSLIEGLSAVKQYF. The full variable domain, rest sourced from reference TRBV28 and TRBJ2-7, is DVKVTQSSRYLVKRTGEKVFLECVQDMDHENMFWYRQDPGLGLRLIYFSYDVKMKEKGDIPEGYSVSREKKERFSLILESASTNQTSMYLCASSLIEGLSAVKQYFGPGTRLTVT.

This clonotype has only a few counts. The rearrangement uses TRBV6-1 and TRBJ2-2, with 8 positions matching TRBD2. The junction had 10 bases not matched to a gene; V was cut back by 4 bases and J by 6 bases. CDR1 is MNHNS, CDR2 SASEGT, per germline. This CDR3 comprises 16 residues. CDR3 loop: CASSGTLAGSPGELFF. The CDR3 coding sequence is TGTGCCAGCAGTGGGACCCTAGCGGGCTCGCCCGGGGAGCTGTTTTTT.

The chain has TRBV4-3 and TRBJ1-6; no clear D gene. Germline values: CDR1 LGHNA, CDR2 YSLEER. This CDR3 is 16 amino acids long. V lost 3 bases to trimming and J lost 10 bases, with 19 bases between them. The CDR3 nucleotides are TGCGCCAGCAGCCAGACCTCTCATGACTTCTCCTCACCCCTCCACTTT. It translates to CASSQTSHDFSSPLHF.

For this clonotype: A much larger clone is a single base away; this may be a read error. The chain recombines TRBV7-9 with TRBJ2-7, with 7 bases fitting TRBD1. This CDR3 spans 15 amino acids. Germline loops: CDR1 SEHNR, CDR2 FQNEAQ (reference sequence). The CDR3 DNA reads TGTGCCAGCAGCCCAATCGGGGACAGAGCCCACGAGCGGTACTTC. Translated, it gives CASSPIGDRAHERYF.

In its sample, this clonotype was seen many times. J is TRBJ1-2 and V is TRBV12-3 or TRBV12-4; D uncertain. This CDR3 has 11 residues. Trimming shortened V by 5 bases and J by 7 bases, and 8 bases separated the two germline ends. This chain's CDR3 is CASSLLGGYTF. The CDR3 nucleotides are TGTGCCAGCAGTCTGCTGGGTGGCTACACCTTC.

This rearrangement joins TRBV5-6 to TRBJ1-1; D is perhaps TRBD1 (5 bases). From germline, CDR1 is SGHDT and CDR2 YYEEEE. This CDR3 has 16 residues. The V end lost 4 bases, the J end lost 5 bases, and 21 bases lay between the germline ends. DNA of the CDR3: TGTGCCAGCAGCGGAGGGACTACCCTTATCTGGACTGAAGCTTTCTTT. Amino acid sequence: CASSGGTTLIWTEAFF.

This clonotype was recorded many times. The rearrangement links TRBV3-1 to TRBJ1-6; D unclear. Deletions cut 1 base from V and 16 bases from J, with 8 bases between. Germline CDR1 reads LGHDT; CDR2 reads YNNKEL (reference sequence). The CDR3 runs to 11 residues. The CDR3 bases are TGTGCCAGCAGCCAAGTGGACGAACTCCACTTT. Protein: CASSQVDELHF. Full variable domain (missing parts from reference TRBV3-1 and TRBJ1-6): DTAVSQTPKYLVTQMGNDKSIKCEQNLGHDTMYWYKQDSKKFLKIMFSYNNKELIINETVPNRFSPKSPDKAHLNLHINSLELGDSAVYFCASSQVDELHFGNGTRLTVT.

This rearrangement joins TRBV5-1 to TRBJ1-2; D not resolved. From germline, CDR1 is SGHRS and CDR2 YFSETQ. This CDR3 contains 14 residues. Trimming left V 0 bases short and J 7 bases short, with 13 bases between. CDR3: CASSLEALGSGYTF. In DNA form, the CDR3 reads TGCGCCAGCAGCTTGGAGGCCCTCGGGTCTGGCTACACCTTC.

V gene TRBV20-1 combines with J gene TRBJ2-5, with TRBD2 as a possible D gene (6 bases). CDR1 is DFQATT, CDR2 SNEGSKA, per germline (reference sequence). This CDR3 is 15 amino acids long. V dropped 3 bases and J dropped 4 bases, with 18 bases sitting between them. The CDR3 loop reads CSARGPRLDGETQYF. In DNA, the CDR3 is TGCAGTGCTAGGGGCCCAAGACTAGATGGAGAGACCCAGTACTTC.

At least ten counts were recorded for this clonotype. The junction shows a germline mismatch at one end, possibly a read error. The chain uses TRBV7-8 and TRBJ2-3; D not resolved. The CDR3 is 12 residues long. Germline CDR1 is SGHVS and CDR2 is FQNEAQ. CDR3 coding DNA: TGTGCCGGCAGCTTGGTGGGCGATACGCAGTATTTT. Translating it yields CAGSLVGDTQYF.

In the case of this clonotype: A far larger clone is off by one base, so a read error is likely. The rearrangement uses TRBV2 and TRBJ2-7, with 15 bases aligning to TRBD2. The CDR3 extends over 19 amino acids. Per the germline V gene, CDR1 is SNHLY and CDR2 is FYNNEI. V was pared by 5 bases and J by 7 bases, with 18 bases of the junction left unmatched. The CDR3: CASSHPGTSGRTSYNEQYF. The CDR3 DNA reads TGTGCCAGCAGTCACCCAGGGACTAGCGGGAGGACATCCTACAATGAGCAGTACTTC.